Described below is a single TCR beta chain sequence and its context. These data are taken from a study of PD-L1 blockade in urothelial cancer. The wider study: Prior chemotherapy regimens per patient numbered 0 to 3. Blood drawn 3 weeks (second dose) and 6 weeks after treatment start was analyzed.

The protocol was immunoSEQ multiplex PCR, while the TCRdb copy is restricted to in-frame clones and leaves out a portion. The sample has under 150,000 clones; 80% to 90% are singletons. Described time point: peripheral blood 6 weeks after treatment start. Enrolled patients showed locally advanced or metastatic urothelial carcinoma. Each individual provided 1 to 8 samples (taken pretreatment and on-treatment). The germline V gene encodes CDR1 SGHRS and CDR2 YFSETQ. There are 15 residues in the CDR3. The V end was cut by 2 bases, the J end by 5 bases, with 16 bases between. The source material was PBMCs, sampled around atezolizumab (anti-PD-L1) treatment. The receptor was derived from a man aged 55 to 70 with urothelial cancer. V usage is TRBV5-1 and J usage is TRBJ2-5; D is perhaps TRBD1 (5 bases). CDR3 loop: CASSLQVNKRETQYF. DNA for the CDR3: TGCGCCAGCAGCTTACAGGTCAATAAACGGGAGACCCAGTACTTC.